What follows are 7 T cell receptor beta chains derived from one specimen sequenced in a study of blood T cell repertoires in COVID-19. Produced via immunoSEQ multiplex PCR; TCRdb's table is partial and in-frame only. The repertoire holds 11,000 to 15,000 clones, with 90% as singletons. The sample comprised peripheral blood. The receptors come from a human donor in a cohort sampled during active COVID-19.

The chain is built from TRBV7-2 and TRBJ2-3; tentatively, D is TRBD1 (6 bases). V shed 5 bases and J shed 6 bases, with 12 bases lying between them. This CDR3 has 13 amino acids. CDR1 is SGHTA and CDR2 is FQGNSA in the germline V gene. The CDR3 here is CASSPDSFDTQYF. CDR3 in DNA: TGTGCCAGCAGCCCGGACAGCTTCGATACGCAGTATTTT. Supplemented by reference TRBV7-2 and TRBJ2-3, the full variable domain reads GAGVSQSPSNKVTEKGKDVELRCDPISGHTALYWYRQSLGQGLEFLIYFQGNSAPDKSGLPSDRFSAERTGGSVSTLTIQRTQQEDSAVYLCASSPDSFDTQYFGPGTRLTVL.

The chain's CDR3 is CASSMSEASPGEQYF. The CDR3 nucleotides read TGTGCCAGTAGTATGTCCGAGGCTAGTCCGGGGGAGCAGTACTTC. The chain couples TRBV19 to TRBJ2-7, with D maybe TRBD2 (5 bases). Germline loops: CDR1 LNHDA, CDR2 SQIVND (reference sequence). V was trimmed by 3 bases and J by 7 bases, leaving 19 bases between them. This CDR3 region has 15 residues.

The chain has TRBV7-9 and TRBJ2-7; maybe TRBD2 (6 bases). Trimming took 7 bases from V and 2 from J, leaving 9 bases between them. CDR3 length: 12 residues. Germline V gives CDR1 SEHNR, CDR2 FQNEAQ (reference sequence). CDR3 sequence: CASNGGTYEQYF. The CDR3 DNA sequence: TGTGCCAGCAATGGGGGGACCTACGAGCAGTACTTC.

The genes are TRBV7-2 and TRBJ2-3, with TRBD1 matching over 12 bases. The V gene's germline CDR1 is SGHTA and CDR2 FQGNSA. This CDR3 spans 16 amino acids. V lost 1 base, J lost 5 bases, and 4 bases stayed unmatched. CDR3 protein: CASSLGWDRGRDTQYF. In DNA, the CDR3 is TGTGCCAGCAGCTTAGGCTGGGACAGGGGGCGAGATACGCAGTATTTT.

The count of this clone is one. The rearrangement joins TRBV6-1 to TRBJ2-7; TRBD2 matches at 7 bases. The J segment lost 2 bases and the V segment lost 2 bases, leaving 6 bases of the junction unmatched. The CDR3 runs to 15 residues. Germline V CDR1 and CDR2: MNHNS, SASEGT. CDR3 nucleotides: TGTGCCAGCAGTGAACACCAGCGGGGTCCCTACGAGCAGTACTTC. Translated, it gives CASSEHQRGPYEQYF.

CDR3 DNA: TGTGCCAGCAGCTTAGGACCAGGGGCCTACAATGAGCAGTTCTTC. Protein sequence: CASSLGPGAYNEQFF. The chain uses TRBV11-2 and TRBJ2-1; D is possibly TRBD1 (6 bases). Germline V gene data show CDR1 as SGHAT and CDR2 as FQNNGV. The CDR3 length is 15 residues. V was clipped by 1 base and J by 2 bases, with 9 bases between them.

A few counts support this clone. The J gene is TRBJ1-1, the V gene TRBV30; D is perhaps TRBD1 (5 bases). Germline-derived CDR1 and CDR2 are GTSNPN and SVGIG (reference sequence). V lost 1 base and J 10 bases, leaving 10 bases between the germline ends. This CDR3 is built from 11 residues. The CDR3 DNA reads as TGTGCCTGGAGTGAGACGGGGGGAGCTTTCTTT. This gives the protein CAWSETGGAFF.